This entry lists 10 T cell receptor beta chains sequenced from one sample in a study of CD4 T cells in relation to SARS-CoV-2 and coronaviruses. These receptors are not linked to any known antigen. The protocol was immunoSEQ multiplex PCR, while the TCRdb copy is restricted to in-frame clones and leaves out a portion. Among 20,000 or so clones, approximately 80% were seen once, and the ten largest hold less than 20%. Unexposed donor CD4+ T cells date from about 2011-2018, before the COVID-19 pandemic. CD4+ T cells were isolated from the cells after nine to eleven days of culture. Sequencing input: CD4+ T cells from PBMCs, cultured in vitro. These TCRs come from a human donor in good health.

The V and J genes are TRBV2 and TRBJ2-1; D is unresolved. Germline-derived CDR1 and CDR2 are SNHLY and FYNNEI. The CDR3 runs 12 residues. V lost 3 bases and J lost 10, with 10 bases in between. CDR3 DNA: TGTGCCAGCAGTGAGCAGCTCAGCGAGCAGTTCTTC. As protein: CASSEQLSEQFF.

The rearrangement joins TRBV19 to TRBJ2-7, with TRBD1 matching 9 bases. The germline V gene encodes CDR1 LNHDA and CDR2 SQIVND (reference sequence). V lost 4 bases to trimming and J lost 7 bases; unmatched junction nucleotides: 5. The CDR3 totals 13 residues. CDR3 amino acids: CASSKNRGREQYF. The CDR3 DNA reads as TGTGCCAGTAGTAAAAACAGGGGGCGTGAGCAGTACTTC.

In this sample, this clone turned up once. The gene calls are TRBV29-1 and TRBJ1-3; 10 positions agree with TRBD1. Germline V gives CDR1 SQVTM, CDR2 ANQGSEA. V shed 6 bases, J shed 4 bases, and the junction held 6 bases outside the gene matches. The CDR3 runs 14 residues. CDR3: CSVLDRGPGNTIYF. In DNA form, the CDR3 reads TGCAGCGTCCTAGACAGGGGGCCAGGAAACACCATATATTTT.

The rearrangement joins TRBV19 to TRBJ2-5; 11 bases agree with TRBD2. Germline V gene sequence: CDR1 LNHDA, CDR2 SQIVND (reference sequence). The CDR3 runs 17 residues. The J segment lost 7 bases and the V segment lost 4 bases, leaving 14 bases of the junction unmatched. The CDR3 sequence is CASSTGGTSGPRGTQYF. The CDR3 DNA sequence: TGTGCCAGTAGTACTGGAGGGACTAGCGGTCCGCGGGGGACCCAGTACTTC.

This clone was counted between two and nine times. The chain uses TRBV5-1 and TRBJ2-7, with 8 bases identical to TRBD1. Per the germline V gene, CDR1 is SGHRS and CDR2 is YFSETQ. The CDR3 covers 13 residues. The V gene end was trimmed by 3 bases and the J gene end by 6 bases; junction bases not matched to a gene: 5. CDR3 loop: CASSSTGDREQYF. CDR3 sequence (DNA): TGCGCCAGCAGCTCGACAGGGGACCGCGAGCAGTACTTC.

The V gene is TRBV5-1, the J gene TRBJ2-2, with 11 bases lining up with TRBD1. J was trimmed by 5 bases and V by 4 bases; bases with no gene match: 7. This CDR3 region has 16 residues. CDR1 is SGHRS, CDR2 YFSETQ, per germline. Here the CDR3 reads CASSRGTGGETGELFF. CDR3 nucleotide sequence: TGCGCCAGCAGCCGAGGGACAGGGGGAGAGACCGGGGAGCTGTTTTTT.

The rearrangement links TRBV7-9 to TRBJ2-2; 7 bases line up with TRBD2. V trimming: 5 bases; J trimming: 8 bases; junction bases outside the gene matches: 11. Germline V gene sequence: CDR1 SEHNR, CDR2 FQNEAQ (reference sequence). The CDR3 is made up of 15 amino acids. CDR3: CASSPRAGVPGELFF. CDR3 bases: TGTGCCAGCAGCCCCAGGGCGGGAGTCCCAGGGGAGCTGTTTTTT.

CDR3 amino acids: CRASSGGNTGELFF. The CDR3 nucleotides are TGCAGGGCCAGTAGCGGAGGGAACACCGGGGAGCTGTTTTTT. The J gene is TRBJ2-2, the V gene TRBV20-1, with a possible D match to TRBD2 (6 bases). The CDR3 loop spans 14 amino acids. Germline CDR1 DFQATT, CDR2 SNEGSKA (reference sequence).

The chain carries TRBV4-1 and TRBJ2-7, with a tentative D call TRBD2 (5 bases). Deletions cut 0 bases from V and 2 bases from J, with 5 bases between. The CDR3 spans 13 residues. Germline CDR1 reads MGHRA; CDR2 reads YSYEKL. The CDR3: CASSQERAYEQYF. CDR3 sequence (DNA): TGCGCCAGCAGCCAAGAGAGGGCCTACGAGCAGTACTTC.

The V and J genes are TRBV19 and TRBJ2-5; possible D gene TRBD1, 6 bases. Trimming pared 5 bases from V and 3 bases from J, leaving 16 bases between. This CDR3 is built from 15 residues. CDR1 and CDR2 from the germline V gene are LNHDA and SQIVND (reference sequence). The CDR3: CASSPSPGTKETQYF. The CDR3 DNA sequence: TGTGCCAGTAGTCCCTCTCCCGGGACAAAAGAGACCCAGTACTTC.